This T cell receptor beta chain was captured in a study of T cell responses to AZD1222 COVID-19 vaccine. Study summary: Pooled samples include second doses given at about 4 or 12 weeks. Findings and limits, study-wide: White British donors predominated, females outnumbered males, and clonal diversity was possibly underestimated. The reported proportion of spike-specific TCRs targeting unmutated variant regions was nearly half. Repertoire collection took place solely once the T cell response had peaked.

The CDR3 spans 12 residues. Germline V lookup: CDR1 KGHDR, CDR2 SFDVKD. Libraries were prepared by immunoSEQ multiplex PCR; TCRdb keeps only in-frame clonotypes and omits some of them. Found here are just over 80,000 clones, about 90% of them singletons; the top ten hold more than 5%. On this clone: What it binds is not known.

The V and J genes are TRBV24-1 and TRBJ2-1; D perhaps matches TRBD2 (6 bases). Sample: peripheral blood, taken on day 0 of AZD1222 vaccination. This TCR was sampled from an adult in good health. As DNA, the CDR3 is TGTGCTTCTCGGGGGTCCTACAATGAGCAGTTCTTC. This translates into CASRGSYNEQFF.